This T cell receptor beta chain emerged from a study of blood T cell repertoires in COVID-19. Looking at the study overall: Collection of acute and convalescent COVID-19 samples took place in the United States, Italy and Spain. T cells, B-cell-depleted T cells, or PBMCs provided the cDNA or gDNA that served as material.

This clone has just one count. Authors' data handling: Using reference gene primer amplification, nucleated cell counts were estimated. Using immunoSEQ multiplex PCR, the repertoire was profiled, and TCRdb retains in-frame clones only, with some absent. That table supplies the V and J calls and clone size; D and trimming were determined from the DNA. In the table there are roughly 65,000 clones, roughly nine tenths of which are singletons. This CDR3 comprises 13 residues. Per the germline V gene, CDR1 is SGHRS and CDR2 is YFSETQ. V gave up 4 bases and J gave up 10 bases, with 15 bases separating them.

The TCR originated in a man between 60 and 70 years old with acute or convalescent COVID-19. The material sequenced was peripheral blood. The rearrangement uses TRBV5-1 and TRBJ2-1; weak D call: TRBD1 (5 bases). In DNA, the CDR3 is TGCGCCAGCAGCGCGGACCTCGCAGGGGAGCAGTTCTTC. Its translation is CASSADLAGEQFF.